The rows below give T cell receptor beta chains drawn from one sample of a study of control samples from healthy donors and cancer patients. The table came from immunoSEQ multiplex PCR; TCRdb's copy has only in-frame clones and leaves some out. The table records 150,000 or so clones, about 94% of them present only once. The sample consisted of blood. Receptors were obtained from a man aged 35 to 55 in good health. Both conserved end residues are part of each CDR3. Fields, in order: D gene, J gene, V gene, clone size, CDR3 DNA, CDR3 protein. The D gene is left open where the match is weak. Only some rows state a clone size, as once, few, many or a class for expanded clones.

>TRBD1|TRBJ1-2|TRBV5-1|.
TGCGCCAGCAGCCCTGGAGGGGGCTGGGCTAACTATGGCTACACCTTC
CASSPGGGWANYGYTF
>.|TRBJ2-5|TRBV6-5|.
TGTGCCAGCAGCCCCTCCCTTCTCCGGGAGAGGACCCAGTACTTC
CASSPSLLRERTQYF
>TRBD1|TRBJ1-4|TRBV5-4|.
TGTGCCAGCAGCTTGTATCCGGGACAGGGAAGAGAAAAACTGTTTTTT
CASSLYPGQGREKLFF
>.|TRBJ1-2|TRBV7-2|.
TGTGCCAGCAGCTTAGCGGGGTTCCCTCATGGCTACACCTTC
CASSLAGFPHGYTF
>.|TRBJ2-2|TRBV6-4|once
TGTGCCAGCCAGAAGGGGGATACCGGGGAGCTGTTTTTT
CASQKGDTGELFF
>TRBD1|TRBJ1-2|TRBV6-6|.
TGTGCCAGCAGCGGCAGGACAGGGGGTGACCATGGCTACACCTTC
CASSGRTGGDHGYTF
>.|TRBJ1-1|TRBV6-5|.
TGTGCCAGCAGGAGTAGAGTAGGATCGAACACTGAAGCTTTCTTT
CASRSRVGSNTEAFF
>TRBD1|TRBJ1-2|TRBV24-1|few
TGTGCCACCAGTACGACAGGGCGCTATGGCTACACCTTC
CATSTTGRYGYTF
>.|TRBJ1-2|TRBV19|.
TGTGCCAGTAGTACCCTCTCAAACTATGGCTACACCTTC
CASSTLSNYGYTF
>.|TRBJ2-1|TRBV6-4|.
TGTGCCAGCAGCCCGACAGGTGTCAATGAGCAGTTCTTC
CASSPTGVNEQFF
>.|TRBJ1-6|TRBV25-1|.
TGTGCCAGCAGTGAATACGGGATGTCCTATAATTCACCCCTCCACTTT
CASSEYGMSYNSPLHF
>TRBD1|TRBJ1-5|TRBV4-3|.
TGCGCCAGCAGCCCGGACAGGGTTTTAGAGGGCAATCAGCCCCAGCATTTT
CASSPDRVLEGNQPQHF
>TRBD1|TRBJ1-1|TRBV7-2|.
TGTGCCAGCAGCGTGAGGGACAGGCGGACTCTTGAAGCTTTCTTT
CASSVRDRRTLEAFF
>.|TRBJ1-5|TRBV2|.
TGTGCCAGCAGGACGGGGGAGGTACAGCCCCAGCATTTT
CASRTGEVQPQHF
>.|TRBJ1-3|TRBV14|.
TGTGCCAGCAGCCTCACAGCTCTCGGGAACACCATATATTTT
CASSLTALGNTIYF
>.|TRBJ2-1|TRBV2|.
TGTGCCAGCAGTGGGTGGGCCTCCTACAATGAGCAGTTCTTC
CASSGWASYNEQFF
>TRBD1|TRBJ1-2|TRBV18|.
TGTGCCAGCTCACCACCGGTTAGTACAGGGGGCACGGGATCCTATGGCTACACCTTC
CASSPPVSTGGTGSYGYTF
>.|TRBJ1-2|TRBV6-5|.
TGTGCCAGCAGTTACGACGGACTGAATGGCTACACCTTC
CASSYDGLNGYTF
>TRBD2|TRBJ2-1|TRBV4-1|.
TGCGCCAGCAGCCAAGTAGCGGGGGGGTACAATGAGCAGTTCTTC
CASSQVAGGYNEQFF
>TRBD2|TRBJ2-7|TRBV20-1|.
TGCAGTGCTAGTGGGCCGAGCGGGGGCCTCTCCTACGAGCAGTACTTC
CSASGPSGGLSYEQYF
>.|TRBJ1-4|TRBV24-1|.
TGTGCCACCAGTGAAACAGGGTCAGGCGAAAAACTGTTTTTT
CATSETGSGEKLFF
>TRBD1|TRBJ1-5|TRBV28|.
TGTGCCAGTTATCGGGCAGGGGGGGTCCATCAGCCCCAGCATTTT
CASYRAGGVHQPQHF
>.|TRBJ1-1|TRBV5-8|.
TGTGCCAGCAGGGCCAGTCTGAACACTGAAGCTTTCTTT
CASRASLNTEAFF
>.|TRBJ1-5|TRBV9|.
TGTGCCAGCAGCGTGACGGGGAGAGAGCCCCAGCATTTT
CASSVTGREPQHF
>.|TRBJ2-1|TRBV6-5|.
TGTGCCAGCAGTTACGGGGACGGCTACAATGAGCAGTTCTTC
CASSYGDGYNEQFF
>.|TRBJ2-2|TRBV21-1|.
TGTGCCAGCAGCAAAGGCCTACGACGGCGGACTTGGACCGGGGAGCTGTTTTTT
CASSKGLRRRTWTGELFF
>.|TRBJ1-1|TRBV6-5|.
TGTGCCAGCAGGAGGGGCACTGAAGCTTTCTTT
CASRRGTEAFF
>.|TRBJ1-6|TRBV7-8|.
TGTGCCAGCAGCTTGCAGACAGAGAATTCACCCCTCCACTTT
CASSLQTENSPLHF
>.|TRBJ1-3|TRBV5-5|.
TGTGCCAGCAGCTTGATTGGCGGAAACACCATATATTTT
CASSLIGGNTIYF
>TRBD1|TRBJ1-1|TRBV29-1|.
TGCAGCGCTGCACGACAGGGAGGGCACACTGAAGCTTTCTTT
CSAARQGGHTEAFF
>TRBD1|TRBJ1-2|TRBV6-5|.
TGTGCCAGCAGTTACTCCTTAGGGACAGTCTATGGCTACACCTTC
CASSYSLGTVYGYTF
>TRBD2|TRBJ2-3|TRBV27|.
TGTGCCAGCAGATCCGGGGGGGCTGGCACAGATACGCAGTATTTT
CASRSGGAGTDTQYF